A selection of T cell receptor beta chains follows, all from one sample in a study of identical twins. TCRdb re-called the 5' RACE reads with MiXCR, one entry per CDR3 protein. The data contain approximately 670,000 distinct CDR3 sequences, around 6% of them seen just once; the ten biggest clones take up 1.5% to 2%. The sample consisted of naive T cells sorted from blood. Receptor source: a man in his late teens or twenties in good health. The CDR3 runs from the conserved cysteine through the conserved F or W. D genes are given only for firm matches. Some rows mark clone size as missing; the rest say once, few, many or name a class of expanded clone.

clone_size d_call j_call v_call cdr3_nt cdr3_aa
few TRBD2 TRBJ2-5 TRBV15 TGTGCCACCAGCAGAGATCGACTAGCGGGAGGATTTGGGACCCAGTACTTC CATSRDRLAGGFGTQYF
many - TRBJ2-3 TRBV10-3 TGTGCCATCAAAGATATTGTCCGGGTTGGTAGCGCAGATACGCAGAATTTT CAIKDIVRVGSADTQNF
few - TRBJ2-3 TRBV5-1 TGCGCCAGCAGCATTCCAGGGGTTCAGGCAGATACGCAGTATTTT CASSIPGVQADTQYF
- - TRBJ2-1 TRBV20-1 TGCAGTGCCGCCAACCTGGAGCCGTTCTTC CSAANLEPFF
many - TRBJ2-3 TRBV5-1 TGCGCCAGCAGCTTGACAGTGAGCACAGATACGCAGTATTTT CASSLTVSTDTQYF
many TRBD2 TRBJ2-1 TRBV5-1 TGCGCCAGCAGCGAGAGAATTCGTGGACTAGCGGGATACAATGAGCAGTTCTTC CASSERIRGLAGYNEQFF
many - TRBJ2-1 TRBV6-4 TGTGCCACCCAGAAGGACTTTTCCTACAATGAGCAGTTCTTC CATQKDFSYNEQFF
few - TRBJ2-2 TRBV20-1 TGCAGTGCTAGAGGAGACAGCGCGGTCGGGGAGCTGTTTTTT CSARGDSAVGELFF
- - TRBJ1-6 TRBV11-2 TGTGCCAGCAGCTTAGTATTGGACGGCCTGAGCTCCTATAATTCACCCCTCCACTTT CASSLVLDGLSSYNSPLHF
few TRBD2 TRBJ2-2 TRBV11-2 TGTGCCAGCAGCCTCGAACTAGCGGGGGGTCTTAACGGGGCCGGGGAGCTGTTTTTT CASSLELAGGLNGAGELFF
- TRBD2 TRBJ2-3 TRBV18 TGTGCCAGCTCACCCGCGGGAGGGCCATCAGATACGCAGTATTTT CASSPAGGPSDTQYF
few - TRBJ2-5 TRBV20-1 TGCAGTGCTAGGATGACGCAAGAGACCCAGTACTTC CSARMTQETQYF
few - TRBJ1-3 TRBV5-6 TGTGCCAGCAGCTTGGAGGGGTCCGCTGGAAACACCATATATTTT CASSLEGSAGNTIYF
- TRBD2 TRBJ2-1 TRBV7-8 TGTGCCAGCAGCCTCGGACTAGCGGCGAGGGGTGATGAGCAGTTCTTC CASSLGLAARGDEQFF
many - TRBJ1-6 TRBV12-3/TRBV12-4 TGTGCCAGCAGTGGACGGGATAATTCACCCCTCCACTTT CASSGRDNSPLHF